This T cell receptor beta chain was captured in a study of blood T cell repertoires in COVID-19. Across the whole study: Specimens from acute and convalescent COVID-19 originated in the United States, Italy and Spain. From T cells, B-cell-depleted T cells, or PBMCs came the material, which was cDNA or gDNA.

Authors' analysis steps: Nucleated cell counts were estimated from reference gene primer amplification. The method was immunoSEQ multiplex PCR; TCRdb's version includes in-frame clones alone and lacks a portion of them. V and J calls and clone size are those listed in that table; D and trimming were worked out from the DNA. The top ten clones hold roughly 1.6% of a sample with about 140,000 clones, approximately 83% of them seen once. With 6 bases removed from V and 5 bases from J, the gap between germline ends came to 10 bases. Per the germline V gene, CDR1 is KGHSH and CDR2 is LQKENI. The CDR3 consists of 12 residues.

The chain carries TRBV18 and TRBJ2-5, with D unresolved. Sequencing was performed on peripheral blood. The origin of this receptor is a human donor in a cohort sampled during active COVID-19. CDR3 protein: CASSPSRETQYF. CDR3 coding DNA: TGTGCCAGCTCCCCCTCGAGGGAGACCCAGTACTTC.